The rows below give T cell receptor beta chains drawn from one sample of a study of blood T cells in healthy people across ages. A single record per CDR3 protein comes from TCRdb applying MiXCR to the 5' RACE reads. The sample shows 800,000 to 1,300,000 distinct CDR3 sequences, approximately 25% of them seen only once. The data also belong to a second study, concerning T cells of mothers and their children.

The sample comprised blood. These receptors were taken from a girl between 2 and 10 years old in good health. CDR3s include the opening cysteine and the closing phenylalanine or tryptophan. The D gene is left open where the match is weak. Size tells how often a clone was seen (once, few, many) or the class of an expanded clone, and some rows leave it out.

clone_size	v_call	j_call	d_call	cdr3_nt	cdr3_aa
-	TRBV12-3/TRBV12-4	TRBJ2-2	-	TGTGCCAGCATGGAGGGTTTGAACACCGGGGAGCTGTTTTTT	CASMEGLNTGELFF
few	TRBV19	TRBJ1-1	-	TGTGCCACCCGACTGGGGGGCGGCACTGAAGCTTTCTTT	CATRLGGGTEAFF
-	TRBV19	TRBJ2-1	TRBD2	TGTGCCAGTAGTTTACTAGCGGGGTTCTACAATGAGCAGTTCTTC	CASSLLAGFYNEQFF
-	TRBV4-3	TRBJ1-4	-	TGCGCCAGCAGCCCCGGACAGATTACAACTAATGAAAAACTGTTTTTT	CASSPGQITTNEKLFF
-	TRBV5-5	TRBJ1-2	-	TGTGCCAGCAGCCGAGGGACGATTTACTCTAACTATGGCTACACCTTC	CASSRGTIYSNYGYTF
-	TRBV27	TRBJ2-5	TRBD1	TGTGCCAGCAGCAAGGACAGGGTTTATGGGACCCAGTACTTC	CASSKDRVYGTQYF
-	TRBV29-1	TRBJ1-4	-	TGCAGCGTCGGCGGGCAGTATAATGAAAAACTGTTTTTT	CSVGGQYNEKLFF
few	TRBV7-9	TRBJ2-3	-	TGTGCCAGCAGCCATCCCGGGGGCGGGGGAATCACAGATACGCAGTATTTT	CASSHPGGGGITDTQYF
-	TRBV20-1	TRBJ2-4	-	TGCAGTGCTAATAGCAGGGGAGATAACATTCAGTACTTC	CSANSRGDNIQYF
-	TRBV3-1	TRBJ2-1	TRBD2	TGTGCCAGCAGCCGGACTAGCGGGGCTGAGCAGTTCTTC	CASSRTSGAEQFF
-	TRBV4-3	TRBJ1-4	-	TGCGCCAGCAGCCAAGAGCGGGTCCAGACTAATGAAAAACTGTTTTTT	CASSQERVQTNEKLFF
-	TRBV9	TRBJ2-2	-	TGTGCCAACAGCGTTATGGCCACCGGGGAGCTGTTTTTT	CANSVMATGELFF
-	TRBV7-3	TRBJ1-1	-	TGTGCCAGCAGCTTAATGCGGCAGTTGAACACTGAAGCTTTCTTT	CASSLMRQLNTEAFF
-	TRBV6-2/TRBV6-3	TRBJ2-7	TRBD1	TGTGCCAGCAGCCGGACAGGTCTAAACTACGAGCAGTACTTC	CASSRTGLNYEQYF
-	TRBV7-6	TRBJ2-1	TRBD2	TGTGCCAGCAGCTTAGCCTTCGTAGGACTAGCGGGGAACTACAATGAGCAGTTCTTC	CASSLAFVGLAGNYNEQFF
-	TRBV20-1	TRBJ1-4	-	TGCAGTGCTCGGTTCAATGAAAAACTGTTTTTT	CSARFNEKLFF
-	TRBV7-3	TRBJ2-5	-	TGTGCCAGCAGCGATAACGGACGGGCGGAAGAGACCCAGCACTTC	CASSDNGRAEETQHF
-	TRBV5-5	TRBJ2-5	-	TGTGCCAGCAGCTCTTACACTGCGCCCCCGACCCAGTACTTC	CASSSYTAPPTQYF
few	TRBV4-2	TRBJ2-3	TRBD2	TGTGCCAGCAGCCTCAGACTAGCGGGAGCCGCAGATACGCAGTATTTT	CASSLRLAGAADTQYF
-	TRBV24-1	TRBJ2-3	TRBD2	TGTGCCACCAGTGACACCGGGACTAGCGGGACCCGATTCCTCACAGATACGCAGTATTTT	CATSDTGTSGTRFLTDTQYF
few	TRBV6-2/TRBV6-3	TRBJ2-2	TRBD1	TGTGCCGGGAACAGGGGAACCGGGGAGCTGTTTTTT	CAGNRGTGELFF
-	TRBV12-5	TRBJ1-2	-	TGTGCTTGTGGTCTGAATCCTAACTATGGCTACACCTTC	CACGLNPNYGYTF
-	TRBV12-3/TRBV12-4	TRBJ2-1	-	TGTGCCAGCACCTTCTTCTCTGACGAGCAGTTCTTC	CASTFFSDEQFF
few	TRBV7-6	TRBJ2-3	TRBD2	TGTGCCAGCAGACGTAGCGGGGGCAACACAGATACGCAGTATTTT	CASRRSGGNTDTQYF
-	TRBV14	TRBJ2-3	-	TGTGCCAGCAGCCAAGATTCCGCAGCCCAGATAACGCAGTATTTT	CASSQDSAAQITQYF
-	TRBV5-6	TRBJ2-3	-	TGTGCCAGCAGCATAACTAGCACAGATACGCAGTATTTT	CASSITSTDTQYF
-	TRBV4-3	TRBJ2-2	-	TGCGCCAGCAGCCAATCCAGGGTGAATACCGGGGAGCTGTTTTTT	CASSQSRVNTGELFF
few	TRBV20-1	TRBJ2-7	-	TGCAGTGCTTTCTCCGTAGCTGGGGGCGAGCAGTACTTC	CSAFSVAGGEQYF
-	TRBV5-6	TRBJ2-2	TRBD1	TGTGCCAGCAGCCCCGACAGGGGGCTAAACACCGGGGAGCTGTTTTTT	CASSPDRGLNTGELFF